This TCR beta chain was captured in a study of early T cells in non-severe SARS-CoV-2 infection (dated by TCRdb to the early 2020s). Regarding the research as a whole: Because TCR sequencing was done on bulk RNA from unsorted whole blood, the alpha and beta chains could not be paired. Summary of the overall study and its limitations: Matching against VDJdb was skewed toward anti-spike CD8 responses, likely underestimated virus-specific expansions, and missed private and CD4 specificities.

Set within a cohort of healthcare workers in London, UK, this nested case-control study involved weekly PCR testing of nasopharyngeal swabs along with blood sampling. Healthcare workers were recruited during the week of the UK lockdown, between 23 and 31 March 2020, and followed weekly for up to roughly 15 weeks. The library was generated by 5' RACE. This sample was sequenced with a NextSeq 500. In the TCR library protocol, unique molecular identifiers were attached to individual cDNA molecules to correct for PCR bias and sequencing error. Both TCR alpha and beta chains were sequenced, and tight co-correlation was observed between alpha and beta sequence abundances in each sample. The authors' pipeline ran thus. Decombinator V4 was used to annotate the V gene, J gene and CDR3 of the TCR sequences. Expanded TCRs were defined as changing significantly between any two time points under a Poisson model with p below 0.0001. TCR abundances were normalised to the total number of TCRs sequenced per sample and expressed as counts per million. MAIT TCRs were defined by TRAV1-2 paired with TRAJ12, TRAJ20 or TRAJ33, and iNKT TCRs by TRAV10 paired with TRAJ18. VDJdb, accessed on 1 November 2021, was searched for TCRs annotated for CMV, EBV and SARS-CoV-2, and TCRs annotated for more than one antigen were excluded. TCRdb cleaned the public reads at Q25 with fastp, built clones with MiXCR and kept in-frame beta chains. CDR3 protein duplicates are merged, each entry listing the most common genes and DNA. The V and J calls were determined by TCRdb, not by the authors. Across this sample there are some 54,000 distinct CDR3 sequences, with approximately 9.9% seen only once. Less than 15% of the sample is held by the ten biggest clonotypes.

Notes on this clonotype: The specificity of this receptor is unknown. No base quality values were provided; no much bigger clone lies one nucleotide off.

Taken from cysteine to phenylalanine, the CDR3 has 12 residues. Only the CDR3 DNA stays, 36 bases, in frame from base 1. V and J are truncated by 2 bases and 4 bases respectively, leaving an intervening sequence of 5 bases. CDR1 and CDR2, looked up from the germline V gene (reference sequence), are SEHNR and FQNEAQ. The source is an adult who was a healthcare worker with PCR-confirmed SARS-CoV-2 infection or an uninfected control (not recorded which). Sequencing was performed on whole blood. The V and J segments used are TRBV7-9 and TRBJ1-1; confidence is insufficient to name the D gene. The DNA is as follows: TGTGCCAGCAGCTTAAGTCCCACTGAAGCTTTCTTT. Its translation is CASSLSPTEAFF.